This record covers a single T cell receptor (beta chain). Its antigen target is currently unknown. Base-call qualities are not available, and no considerably larger clone is one nucleotide away. The germline V gene yields SQVTM for CDR1 and ANQGSEA for CDR2. Compared with germline, V lacks 5 bases and J lacks 8 bases; bases without a gene match: 5. The CDR3 measures 12 amino acids from cysteine to phenylalanine. Only the CDR3 portion is preserved as DNA: 36 bases, with reading frame beginning at the first base. The data derive from a study of cytomegalovirus exposure and HLA in healthy donors (dated by TCRdb to about 2017). Concerning the study at large: An earlier analysis of approximately 600 of the donors reported about 250 Gb of sequence data and around 110 million unique TCR beta sequences from around 200 million T cells. Every repertoire in the discovery cohort had been generated on one and the same sequencing platform. To decide whether each TCR beta V gene segment behaved as functional or pseudogenic, an earlier analysis of some 540 of the donors relied on high-throughput TCR beta sequencing. The study was designed to test whether signatures of past pathogen exposure could be identified by cataloging public T cell receptors. High-throughput TCR immunosequencing, statistical association of individual TCRs with disease status, and machine learning were combined to predict cytomegalovirus infection status. Several DR-DQ haplotypes were treated as single units for association and clustering because of strong linkage in the cohort. Of the roughly 410 genotyped donors, more than 75% were placed in the genetic ancestry cluster associated with self-reported Caucasian donors. Donor age, sex, ethnicity and CMV serostatus were compiled together with the repertoire data. The study profiled the T cell repertoires of 666 subjects by immunosequencing and related them to cytomegalovirus serostatus. Among about 410 genotyped donors of the cohort, an average of approximately 240,000 unique TCR beta nucleotide sequences was sequenced per donor, of which about 18% were non-productive. In a later genetic analysis, genome-wide SNP genotypes for about three fifths of the roughly 670 donors were used, and that subset was treated as a discovery cohort. The number of donors typed differed by locus, with about 629-630 for A, B, C, DRB1 and DQB1, roughly 520 for DQA1, over 600 for DPA1, and around 460 for DPB1. To study patterns of TCR occurrence, a later analysis re-analyzed previously published TCR beta repertoires from 700 or so donors and added high-resolution HLA genotyping. Rather than drawing on any new phenotypic data, the later analysis identified candidate immune exposures from TCR beta sequences and the way those sequences occurred across donors. Besides the first cohort of 550 to 750 subjects, a separate validation cohort made up of roughly 120 different subjects was used. Both class I and class II loci were covered by HLA typing, at four-digit resolution. Around 300 gigabases of sequencing data and around 87 million unique TCR sequences were included in an early release covering about 700 HLA-typed donors. Broader findings and caveats from the paper: Because counts were too low, under 20 rarely observed V segments, including chromosome 9 orphons, were left out of the earlier analysis of 587 of the donors. This cohort had only TCR beta chains sequenced, and the lack of alpha or paired-chain data limited which features could be detected. A cluster of highly shared sequence variants was judged likely to be a technical artifact of the sequencing pipeline. An association between a missense DCLRE1C variant and V-gene and J-gene trimming of TCR beta chains was found in a later genetic analysis and replicated in an independent cohort. The authors suggested that the approach could potentially be generalized to other disease states and immunological phenotypes. In a later analysis, HLA-associated TCR beta chains showed more clonal expansion and lower generation probabilities than non-associated chains that were equally common. A later genetic analysis reported fewer N-insertions in productive TCRs among donors in an Asian-associated ancestry cluster than the roughly 700-donor mean. Some IMGT-functional V segments, including TRBV6-2 and TRBV6-3, could not be told apart with the 87-base-pair reads, so those segments were excluded. Most TCR sequences were observed very rarely across donors, whereas some public TCRs were present in many individuals. Strong co-occurrence of HLA alleles, especially DR and DQ, made assigning TCR associations to individual alleles difficult. A total of around 150 TCR beta chains were listed by the study as associated with cytomegalovirus. The classifier was reported to diagnose cytomegalovirus status with high specificity and sensitivity in both the original cohort and the validation cohort. An earlier analysis of around 540 of the donors showed that most TCR beta V segments appeared in productive rearrangements either about 87% or about 30% of the time, which broadly matched IMGT annotations. A later analysis reported that several top co-occurrence clusters appeared linked to parvovirus B19, influenza, CMV and Epstein-Barr virus. A further reported finding was that TCR beta sequences accurately predicted the HLA-A and HLA-B alleles for most subjects in the first cohort. A later analysis associated 16,951 TCR beta sequences with specific HLA alleles at a false discovery rate of 0.05. In a later analysis, TCR association rates were found to vary across HLA loci, with the most associated TCRs seen for DRB1 alleles and the fewest for HLA-C alleles. In vitro tests confirmed that a few of the cytomegalovirus-associated TCR beta chains recognize cytomegalovirus antigens. The only immune exposure information available for the cohort was CMV serostatus. In a later analysis, most CMV-associated TCR beta chains were found to appear HLA-restricted, with HLA associations seemingly driven largely by CMV exposure. Because some donors lacked HLA typing at each locus, the association tests relied only on the typed subset. Sequencing depth was assumed to be roughly uniform across donors in the presence/absence analyses, though that assumption may not hold. Linkage disequilibrium might explain the correlated functional status among segregating V segments, but an unknown experimental factor could not be ruled out.

To prepare the library, the immunoSEQ multiplex PCR assay was applied. A mixture of 60 forward primers for TCR Vbeta segments and 13 reverse primers for TCR Jbeta segments was used in the multiplex PCR. The CDR3 region of rearranged TCR beta genes was amplified from genomic DNA by a multiplex PCR assay. The amplified TCR beta libraries were sequenced on the Illumina HiSeq System as 87-base-pair reads. In the source study's methods: A later analysis tallied 70 million to 100 million unique TCR beta chains across the 550 to 850 repertoires, and around 9.9 million of those chains were shared by two or more donors. A nearest-neighbor algorithm error-corrected the raw reads and collapsed the reads into unique sequences, merging closely related sequences to remove PCR and sequencing errors. Alignment of CDR3 sequences to IMGT reference sequences was used to assign V, D and J gene segments. For a sequence to be retained, a match of at least six nucleotides to both a V gene segment and a J gene segment was required. A rearrangement counted as productive if the CDR3 had no stop codons and remained in frame with V and J, and every other rearrangement counted as non-productive. Following IMGT convention, CDR3 was defined as the stretch from the second conserved V-encoded cysteine up to the conserved J-encoded phenylalanine. Sequences without an unambiguous match to a single V gene segment were excluded from the earlier analysis of about 600 of the donors. An earlier analysis of some 610 of the donors called V segments functional above 56.7% productive rearrangements and segregating when the between-donor standard deviation exceeded 5%. A statistical classification framework was built to diagnose cytomegalovirus status from the catalog of TCR beta chain sequences. In a later analysis, TCR nucleotide sequences were compared against IMGT/GENE-DB human TR gene sequences so that V and J genes could be assigned. A later analysis assigned CDR3 sequences and most-parsimonious VDJ recombination scenarios with the TCRdist pipeline. In a later analysis, every TCR beta chain was defined by the combination of its CDR3 amino acid sequence and its V-gene family, and reads without a unique V-gene family were dropped. In a later analysis, 450 to 600 highly shared, low-generation-probability nucleotide sequences were removed to address suspected cross-contamination and a sequencing artifact. For each public chain, a later analysis derived a clonal expansion index from normalized ranks of inferred template counts within each repertoire. In a later analysis, generation probabilities were computed using a VDJ recombination model fitted to out-of-frame rearrangements, and the results were checked against IGoR. Hypergeometric tests were used in a later analysis to score TCR-TCR, TCR-HLA and TCR-CMV co-occurrence, with a repertoire-size bias correction applied to the TCR pairs. To estimate false discovery rates, a later analysis permuted the HLA or CMV assignments 20 times. A later analysis grouped co-occurring TCRs with DBSCAN, adding TCRdist sequence similarity when clustering within HLA-allele-positive subsets. Co-occurrence clustering excluded repertoires with fewer than 30,000 or more than 120,000 public chains, plus five with anomalous nucleotide sharing. TCRdb provides this immuneACCESS table in a form limited to in-frame rearrangements. Some clones are lacking; in checked studies, under half of them reflect an unresolved V gene, and why the rest are absent is not known. V and J calls and clone size are those listed in that table; D and trimming were worked out from the DNA. The sample records 95,000 to 150,000 clones, roughly 69% of which are singletons. The ten top clones hold about 8.2% of the sample.

The cohort consisted of more than 650 healthy bone marrow donors. All cohort members were sampled while nominally healthy, although unrecorded immune exposures were likely present. The donor tested CMV seropositive, placing the donor among the 290 or so seropositive members of the cohort. Each donor provided a peripheral blood sample, and peripheral blood mononuclear cells were used for TCR beta sequencing. Genomic DNA extraction from the blood cell samples was performed with the Qiagen DNeasy Blood Extraction Kit. This clonotype was sampled from a woman in her 40s in good health and CMV-seropositive. This sequence uses TRBV29-1 and TRBJ2-1, and 8 junction bases match TRBD2. Material: PBMCs. The CDR3 region reads CSVREGGDEQFF. The nucleotide sequence reads TGCAGCGTTCGGGAGGGGGGGGATGAGCAGTTCTTC.